The entry below gives a single T cell receptor (beta chain) sequence along with its context. Repertoires were generated with immunoSEQ multiplex PCR, while TCRdb's copy carries only in-frame clones and drops some. Found here are roughly 84,000 clones, under 80% of them singletons; the top ten hold approximately 34%. The data were taken from a study of blood T cell repertoires in COVID-19. Study-wide context: Samples came from the United States, Italy and Spain, spanning acute and convalescent COVID-19. T cells, B-cell-depleted T cells, or PBMCs supplied cDNA or gDNA.

Seattle cases were enrolled at active infection and followed longitudinally. Source material: peripheral blood. The receptor was derived from a man aged 60-69 years with COVID-19, enrolled during active disease.

CDR3 bases: TGTGCCAGCAGCTTCGGGACTAGCGGGAGGAACACCGGGGAGCTGTTTTTT. Its protein is CASSFGTSGRNTGELFF. The V gene is TRBV7-2, the J gene TRBJ2-2, with TRBD2 matching 14 bases. Trimming at V came to 3 bases and at J to 1 base, leaving 1 base not matched to a gene. The CDR3 consists of 17 residues. Germline CDR1 and CDR2: SGHTA and FQGNSA.